This T cell receptor (beta chain) was recovered during a study of T cells in narcolepsy. Across the whole study: Donors had narcolepsy type 1 or type 2, or were healthy controls. Study-wide points: Same-patient CSF and blood CD4+ T cell clonotypes included HCRT-specific and TRIB2-specific autoreactive ones. Some memory CD4+ repertoires had no autoreactive clone sequences.

Method: immunoSEQ multiplex PCR; TCRdb's copy keeps in-frame clones and lacks some. The table has about 36,000 clones, approximately 77% seen once. The CDR3 has 16 residues. J was trimmed by 2 bases and V by 7 bases; bases with no gene match: 12. Germline values: CDR1 LNHDA, CDR2 SQIVND (reference sequence). Comment on this clone: Antigen specificity is unknown.

The rearrangement uses TRBV19 and TRBJ2-3, with 7 bases fitting TRBD1. The sample taken for sequencing was memory (CD45RA-) CD4+ T cells from blood. The clonotype was recovered from a human donor in good health. CDR3 coding DNA: TGTGCCAGTACCCCGCCCCGGGACAGAAACACAGATACGCAGTATTTT. This codes for CASTPPRDRNTDTQYF.